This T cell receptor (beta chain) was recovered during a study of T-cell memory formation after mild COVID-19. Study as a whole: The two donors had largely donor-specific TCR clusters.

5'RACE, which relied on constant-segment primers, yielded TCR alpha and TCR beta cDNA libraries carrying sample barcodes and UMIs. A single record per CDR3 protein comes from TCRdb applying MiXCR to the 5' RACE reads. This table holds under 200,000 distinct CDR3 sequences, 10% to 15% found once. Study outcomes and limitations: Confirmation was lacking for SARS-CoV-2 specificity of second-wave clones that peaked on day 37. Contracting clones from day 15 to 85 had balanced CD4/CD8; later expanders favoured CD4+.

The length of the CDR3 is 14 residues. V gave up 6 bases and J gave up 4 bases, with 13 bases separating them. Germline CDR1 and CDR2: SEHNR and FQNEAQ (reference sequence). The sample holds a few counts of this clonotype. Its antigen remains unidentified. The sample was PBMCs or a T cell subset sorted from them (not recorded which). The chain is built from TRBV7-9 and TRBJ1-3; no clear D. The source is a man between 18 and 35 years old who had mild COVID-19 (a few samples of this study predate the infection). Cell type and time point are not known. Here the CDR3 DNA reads TGTGCCAGCAGTTACTTGAGCCGAGGAAACACCATATATTTT. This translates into CASSYLSRGNTIYF.